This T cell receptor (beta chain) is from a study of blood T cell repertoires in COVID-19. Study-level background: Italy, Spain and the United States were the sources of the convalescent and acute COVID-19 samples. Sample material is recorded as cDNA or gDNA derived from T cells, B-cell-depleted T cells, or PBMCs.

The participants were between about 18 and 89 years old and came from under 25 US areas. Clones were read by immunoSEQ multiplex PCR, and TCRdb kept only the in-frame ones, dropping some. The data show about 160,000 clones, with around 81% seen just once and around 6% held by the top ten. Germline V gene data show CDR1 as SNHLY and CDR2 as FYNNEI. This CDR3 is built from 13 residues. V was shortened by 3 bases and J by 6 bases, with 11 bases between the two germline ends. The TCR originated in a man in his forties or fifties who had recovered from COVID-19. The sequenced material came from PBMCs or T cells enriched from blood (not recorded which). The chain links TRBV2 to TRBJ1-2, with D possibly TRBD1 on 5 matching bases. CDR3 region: CASSDLGVNGYTF. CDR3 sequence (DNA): TGTGCCAGCAGTGACCTAGGGGTAAATGGCTACACCTTC.